These 9 T cell receptor beta chains were sequenced from one sample in a study of CD8 T cells in Susac syndrome. About 0.45 to 1 ug RNA was reverse transcribed with random hexamers. TCRdb re-called the immunoSEQ multiplex PCR reads with MiXCR, one entry per CDR3 protein. The profile shows roughly 150,000 distinct CDR3 sequences, around 95% of them singletons. The sample comprised CD8+ T cells from PBMCs. Receptors were obtained from a human donor with Susac syndrome.

This clonotype came up a few times. This chain connects TRBV29-1 to TRBJ2-7; D not certain. CDR3 size: 10 residues. V lost 4 bases to trimming and J lost 1 base, with 2 bases between them. The V gene's germline CDR1 is SQVTM and CDR2 ANQGSEA. CDR3 sequence: CSVGSYEQYF. The CDR3, as DNA: TGCAGCGTTGGTTCCTACGAGCAGTACTTC.

On this clonotype itself: The limits of the CDR3 on the DNA are not certain, so only TCRdb's listed CDR3 is given. The CDR3: CASSKRVGTGANNEQFF. The genes are TRBV21-1 and TRBJ2-1; TRBD1, the table's D call, lacks a check against the DNA. TRBV21-1 is given as a pseudogene. The CDR3 is made up of 17 amino acids, end residues included.

This chain links TRBV27 with TRBJ1-2; 8 bases align to TRBD1. The J segment lost 5 bases and the V segment lost 4 bases, leaving 6 bases of the junction unmatched. Per the germline V gene, CDR1 is MNHEY and CDR2 is SMNVEV (reference sequence). The CDR3 loop spans 14 amino acids. The CDR3 DNA follows: TGTGCCAGCAGTTCGACAGGGGTAGGGTATGGCTACACCTTC. This gives the protein CASSSTGVGYGYTF.

The J gene is TRBJ2-3, the V gene TRBV7-9, with 9 bases fitting TRBD1. The ends lost 4 bases at V and 2 bases at J; junction bases unmatched: 10. CDR3 length: 17 amino acids. Germline-derived CDR1 and CDR2 are SEHNR and FQNEAQ (reference sequence). The CDR3 loop reads CASSSTGGRGSTDTQYF. CDR3 bases: TGTGCCAGCAGCTCAACAGGGGGCCGGGGGTCCACAGATACGCAGTATTTT.

The chain links TRBV9 to TRBJ2-1; tentatively, D is TRBD2 (7 bases). Trimming removed 0 bases at V and 4 bases at J, with 11 bases between. The CDR3 is made up of 15 amino acids. Looked up from germline, CDR1 is SGDLS and CDR2 is YYNGEE. The CDR3 region is CASSVEGGYYNEQFF. The CDR3 DNA reads as TGTGCCAGCAGCGTAGAGGGGGGGTATTACAATGAGCAGTTCTTC.

The chain recombines TRBV27 with TRBJ1-2, with D hard to call. The CDR3 consists of 12 residues. Germline V gives CDR1 MNHEY, CDR2 SMNVEV (reference sequence). V was cut by 8 bases and J by 6 bases, with 13 bases left in between. CDR3 amino acids: CASSGGPNGYTF. DNA of the CDR3: TGTGCCAGCTCGGGCGGCCCTAATGGCTACACCTTC.

The rearrangement links TRBV2 to TRBJ2-7; D is ambiguous. CDR1 and CDR2 (germline): SNHLY, FYNNEI. CDR3 length: 12 residues. Trimming left V 6 bases short and J 5 bases short, with 11 bases between. The CDR3 spells CASRDFLNEQYF. CDR3 sequence (DNA): TGTGCCAGCAGAGACTTCCTTAACGAGCAGTACTTC.

The chain combines TRBV2 with TRBJ2-3; TRBD1 matches 8 bases. V gave up 8 bases and J gave up 2 bases; unmatched junction bases: 3. Germline values: CDR1 SNHLY, CDR2 FYNNEI. This CDR3 spans 13 amino acids. The CDR3 region is CASRDRFTDTQYF. CDR3 bases: TGTGCCAGCCGGGACAGGTTCACAGATACGCAGTATTTT. The variable domain in full, completed from reference TRBV2 and TRBJ2-3, reads EPEVTQTPSHQVTQMGQEVILRCVPISNHLYFYWYRQILGQKVEFLVSFYNNEISEKSEIFDDQFSVERPDGSNFTLKIRSTKLEDSAMYFCASRDRFTDTQYFGPGTRLTVL.

CDR3 bases: TGTGCCAGCAGCGCCCGGGACAGGGACTACGAGCAGTACTTC. Translated, it gives CASSARDRDYEQYF. This rearrangement joins TRBV7-9 to TRBJ2-7; 9 positions agree with TRBD1. CDR1 and CDR2 from the germline V gene are SEHNR and FQNEAQ (reference sequence). The V gene end was trimmed by 5 bases and the J gene end by 3 bases; junction bases not matched to a gene: 5. This CDR3 contains 14 residues.